The TCR beta chain under discussion was sequenced for a study of shared clonotypes between healthy human individuals. At the deep level, the assay was run. The repertoire was sequenced with immunoSEQ multiplex PCR; TCRdb's copy has only in-frame clones and lacks some. The sample contains about 1.1 million clones, about 84% of which appear only once. About this clone itself: The antigen is not known.

From CD4+ cells came CD45RA+ naive and CD45RA-negative memory subsets. The CDR3 is 13 residues long. Germline V gene sequence: CDR1 ENHRY, CDR2 SYGVKD. The V end lost 6 bases, the J end lost 5 bases, and 12 bases lay between the germline ends. The study, taken as a whole, reports: Donor clonotype sharing was expected to depend on sequencing depth. Non-shared clonotypes showed lower generation probabilities than clonotypes common to all four donors.

This TCR came from a man aged 18 to 30 in good health. Some clones in this sample may be carry-over from other donors' samples. The chain employs TRBV10-3 and TRBJ2-3; maybe TRBD2 (5 bases). Sequencing was carried out using memory CD4+ T cells from PBMCs. Subset indicated: CD45RA-negative fraction. CDR3 sequence: CAISQRSLDTQYF. CDR3 DNA sequence: TGTGCCATCAGCCAGCGGAGCCTAGATACGCAGTATTTT.